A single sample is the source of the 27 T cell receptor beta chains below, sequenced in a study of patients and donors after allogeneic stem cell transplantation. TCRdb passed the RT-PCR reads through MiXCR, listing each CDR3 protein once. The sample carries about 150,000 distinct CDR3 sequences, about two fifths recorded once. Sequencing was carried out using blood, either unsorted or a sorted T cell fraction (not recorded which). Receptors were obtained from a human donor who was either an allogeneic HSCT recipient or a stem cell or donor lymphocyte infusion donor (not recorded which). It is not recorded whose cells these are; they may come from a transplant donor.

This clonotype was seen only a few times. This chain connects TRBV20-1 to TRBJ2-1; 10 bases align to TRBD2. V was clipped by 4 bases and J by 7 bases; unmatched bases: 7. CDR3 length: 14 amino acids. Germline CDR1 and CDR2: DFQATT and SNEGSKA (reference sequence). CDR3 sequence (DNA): TGCAGTGCTACTAGCGGGGGCCCCGGGAATGAGCAGTTCTTC. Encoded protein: CSATSGGPGNEQFF.

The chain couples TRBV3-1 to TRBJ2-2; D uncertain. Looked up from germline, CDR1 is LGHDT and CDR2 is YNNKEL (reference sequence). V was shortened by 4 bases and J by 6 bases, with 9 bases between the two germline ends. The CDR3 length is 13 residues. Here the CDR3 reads CASSLLEAGELFF. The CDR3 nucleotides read TGTGCCAGCAGCCTTCTAGAGGCCGGGGAGCTGTTTTTT.

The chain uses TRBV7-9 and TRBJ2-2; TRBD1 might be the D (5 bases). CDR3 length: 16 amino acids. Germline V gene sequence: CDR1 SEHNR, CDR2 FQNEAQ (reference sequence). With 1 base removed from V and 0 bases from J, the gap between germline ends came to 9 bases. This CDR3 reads CASSLGQGTNTGELFF. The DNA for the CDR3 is TGTGCCAGCAGCTTAGGGCAGGGCACGAACACCGGGGAGCTGTTTTTT.

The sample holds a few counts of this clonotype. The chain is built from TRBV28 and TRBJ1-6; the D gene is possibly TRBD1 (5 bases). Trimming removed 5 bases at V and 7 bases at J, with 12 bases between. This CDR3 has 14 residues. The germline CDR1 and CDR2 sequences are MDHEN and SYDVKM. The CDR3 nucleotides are TGTGCCAGCAGTGCCGGGACGGGGAATTCACCCCTCCACTTT. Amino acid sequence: CASSAGTGNSPLHF.

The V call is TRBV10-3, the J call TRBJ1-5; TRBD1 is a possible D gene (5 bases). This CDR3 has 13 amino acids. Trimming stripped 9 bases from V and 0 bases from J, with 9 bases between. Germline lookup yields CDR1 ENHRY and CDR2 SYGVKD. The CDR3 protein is CAIGTVSNQPQHF. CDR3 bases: TGTGCCATAGGGACGGTTAGCAATCAGCCCCAGCATTTT.

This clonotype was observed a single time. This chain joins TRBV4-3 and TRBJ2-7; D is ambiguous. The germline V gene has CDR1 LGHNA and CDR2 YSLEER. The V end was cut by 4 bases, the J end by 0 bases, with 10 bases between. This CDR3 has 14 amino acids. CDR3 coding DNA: TGCGCCAGCAGCCTGAGCCGGGTCTCCTACGAGCAGTACTTC. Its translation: CASSLSRVSYEQYF.

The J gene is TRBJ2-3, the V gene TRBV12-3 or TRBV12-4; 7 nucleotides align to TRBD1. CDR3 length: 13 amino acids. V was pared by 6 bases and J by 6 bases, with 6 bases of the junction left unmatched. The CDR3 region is CASREQGTDTQYF. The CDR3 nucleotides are TGTGCCAGCAGGGAACAGGGGACCGATACGCAGTATTTT.

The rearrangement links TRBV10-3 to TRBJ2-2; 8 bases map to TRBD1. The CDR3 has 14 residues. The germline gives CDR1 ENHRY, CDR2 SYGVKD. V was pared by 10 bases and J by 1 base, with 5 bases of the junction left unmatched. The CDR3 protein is CATQGAVNTGELFF. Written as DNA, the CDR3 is TGTGCCACTCAGGGGGCAGTGAACACCGGGGAGCTGTTTTTT.

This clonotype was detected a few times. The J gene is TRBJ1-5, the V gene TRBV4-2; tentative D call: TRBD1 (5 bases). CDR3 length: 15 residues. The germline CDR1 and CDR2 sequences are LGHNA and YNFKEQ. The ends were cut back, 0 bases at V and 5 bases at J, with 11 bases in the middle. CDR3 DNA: TGTGCCAGCAGCCAAGATGTTGCAGGGCATCAGCCCCAGCATTTT. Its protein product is CASSQDVAGHQPQHF.

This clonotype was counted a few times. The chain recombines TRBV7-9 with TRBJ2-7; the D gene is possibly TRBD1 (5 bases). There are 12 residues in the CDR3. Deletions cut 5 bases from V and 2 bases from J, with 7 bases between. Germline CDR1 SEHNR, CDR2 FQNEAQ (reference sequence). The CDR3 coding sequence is TGTGCCAGCAGCGGACATACCTACGAGCAGTACGTC. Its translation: CASSGHTYEQYV.

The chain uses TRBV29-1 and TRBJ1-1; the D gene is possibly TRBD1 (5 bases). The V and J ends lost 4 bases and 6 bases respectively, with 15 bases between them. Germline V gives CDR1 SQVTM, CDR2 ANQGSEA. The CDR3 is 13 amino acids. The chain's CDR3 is CSVGGQGSAEAFF. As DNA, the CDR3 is TGCAGCGTTGGAGGGCAGGGCAGTGCTGAAGCTTTCTTT.

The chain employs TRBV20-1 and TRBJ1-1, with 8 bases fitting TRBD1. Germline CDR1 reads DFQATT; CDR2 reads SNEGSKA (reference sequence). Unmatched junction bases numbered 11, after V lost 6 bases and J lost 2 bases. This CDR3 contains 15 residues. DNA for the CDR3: TGCAGTGCCAGGGGCCACAGGGGGATAAACACTGAAGCTTTCTTT. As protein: CSARGHRGINTEAFF.

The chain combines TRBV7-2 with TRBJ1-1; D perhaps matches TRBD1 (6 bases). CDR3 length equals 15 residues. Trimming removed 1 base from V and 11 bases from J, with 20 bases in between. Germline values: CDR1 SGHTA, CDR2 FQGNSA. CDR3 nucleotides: TGTGCCAGCAGCTTAGGACCCGGCAGGGGCCGAGGGGCTTTCTTT. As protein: CASSLGPGRGRGAFF.

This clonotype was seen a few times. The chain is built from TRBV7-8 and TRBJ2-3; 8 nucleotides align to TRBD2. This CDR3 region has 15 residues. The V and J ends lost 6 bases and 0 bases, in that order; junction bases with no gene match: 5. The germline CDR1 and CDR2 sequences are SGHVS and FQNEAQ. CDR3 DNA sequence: TGTGCCAGCAGTGGGACTAGGTTGAGCACAGATACGCAGTATTTT. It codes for CASSGTRLSTDTQYF.

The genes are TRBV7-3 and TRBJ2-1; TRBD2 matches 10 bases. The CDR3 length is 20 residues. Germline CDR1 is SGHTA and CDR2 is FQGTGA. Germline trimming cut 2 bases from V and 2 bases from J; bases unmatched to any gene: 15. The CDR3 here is CASSLGAASGGLGAYNEQFF. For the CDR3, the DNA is TGTGCCAGCAGCTTAGGCGCGGCTAGCGGGGGTCTTGGGGCCTACAATGAGCAGTTCTTC.

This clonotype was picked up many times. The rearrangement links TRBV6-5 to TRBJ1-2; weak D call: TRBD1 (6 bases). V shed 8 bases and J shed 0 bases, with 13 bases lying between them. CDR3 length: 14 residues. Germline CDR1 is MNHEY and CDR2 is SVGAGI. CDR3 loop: CASGRGHTNYGYTF. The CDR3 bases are TGTGCCAGCGGGCGGGGACACACTAACTATGGCTACACCTTC.

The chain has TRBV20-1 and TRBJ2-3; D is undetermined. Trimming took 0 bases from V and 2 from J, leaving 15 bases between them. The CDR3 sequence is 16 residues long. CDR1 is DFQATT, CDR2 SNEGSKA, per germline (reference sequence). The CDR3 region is CSARDAPTAPTDTQYF. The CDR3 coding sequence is TGCAGTGCTAGAGATGCCCCCACAGCCCCCACAGATACGCAGTATTTT.

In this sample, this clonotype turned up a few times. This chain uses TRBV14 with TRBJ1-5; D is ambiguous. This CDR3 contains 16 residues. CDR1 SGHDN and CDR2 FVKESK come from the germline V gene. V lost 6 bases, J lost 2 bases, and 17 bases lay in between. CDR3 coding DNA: TGTGCCAGCAGTCTGAAAGTTTATAGGGGCAATCAGCCCCAGCATTTT. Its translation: CASSLKVYRGNQPQHF.

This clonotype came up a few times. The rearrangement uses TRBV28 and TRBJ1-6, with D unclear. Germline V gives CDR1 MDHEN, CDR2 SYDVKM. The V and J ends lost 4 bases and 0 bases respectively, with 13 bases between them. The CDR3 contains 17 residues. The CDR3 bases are TGTGCCAGCAGTTCCCCGGCGGAAAGCTCCTATAATTCACCCCTCCACTTT. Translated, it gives CASSSPAESSYNSPLHF.

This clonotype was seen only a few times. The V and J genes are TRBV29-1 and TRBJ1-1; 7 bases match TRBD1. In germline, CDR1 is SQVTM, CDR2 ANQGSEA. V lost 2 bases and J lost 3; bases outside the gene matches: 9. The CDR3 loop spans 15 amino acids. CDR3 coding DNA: TGCAGCGTTGAACCAGGGGGGTTGGGATACACTGAAGCTTTCTTT. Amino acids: CSVEPGGLGYTEAFF.

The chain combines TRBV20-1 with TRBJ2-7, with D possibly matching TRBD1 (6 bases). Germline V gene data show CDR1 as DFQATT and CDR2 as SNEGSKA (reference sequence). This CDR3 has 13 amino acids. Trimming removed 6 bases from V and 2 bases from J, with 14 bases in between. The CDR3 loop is CSAYRDNTYEQYF. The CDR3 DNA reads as TGCAGTGCGTACCGGGACAATACCTACGAGCAGTACTTC.

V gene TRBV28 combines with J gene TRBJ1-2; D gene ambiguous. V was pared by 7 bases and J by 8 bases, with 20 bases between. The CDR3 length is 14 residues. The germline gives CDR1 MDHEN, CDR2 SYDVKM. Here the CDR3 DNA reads TGTGCCAGCAACGACCGGGCCGCGAGTCGCGGCTACACCTTC. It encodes CASNDRAASRGYTF.

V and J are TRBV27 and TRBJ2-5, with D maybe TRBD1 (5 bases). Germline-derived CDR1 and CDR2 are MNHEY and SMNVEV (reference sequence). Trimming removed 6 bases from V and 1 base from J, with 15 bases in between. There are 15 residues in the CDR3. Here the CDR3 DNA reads TGTGCCAGCAGCCCGTGGGGCAGATTCCAAGAGACCCAGTACTTC. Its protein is CASSPWGRFQETQYF.

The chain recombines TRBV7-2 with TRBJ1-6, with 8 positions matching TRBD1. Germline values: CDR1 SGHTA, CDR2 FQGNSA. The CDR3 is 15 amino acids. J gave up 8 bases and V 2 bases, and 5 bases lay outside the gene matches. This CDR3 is CASSLTRGRYSPLHF. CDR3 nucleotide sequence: TGTGCCAGCAGCTTAACCAGGGGGCGGTATTCACCCCTCCACTTT.

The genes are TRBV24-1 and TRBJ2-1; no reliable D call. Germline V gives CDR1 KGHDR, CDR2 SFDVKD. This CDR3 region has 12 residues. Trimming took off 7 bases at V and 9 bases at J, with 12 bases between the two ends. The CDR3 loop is CATSLPMGEQFF. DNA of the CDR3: TGTGCCACCAGCCTTCCGATGGGTGAGCAGTTCTTC.

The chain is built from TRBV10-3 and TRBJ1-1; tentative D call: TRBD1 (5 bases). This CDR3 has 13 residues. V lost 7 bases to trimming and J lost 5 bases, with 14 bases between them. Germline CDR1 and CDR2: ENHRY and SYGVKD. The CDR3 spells CAINPGGRTEAFF. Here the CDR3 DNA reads TGTGCCATCAACCCCGGGGGTAGGACTGAAGCTTTCTTT.

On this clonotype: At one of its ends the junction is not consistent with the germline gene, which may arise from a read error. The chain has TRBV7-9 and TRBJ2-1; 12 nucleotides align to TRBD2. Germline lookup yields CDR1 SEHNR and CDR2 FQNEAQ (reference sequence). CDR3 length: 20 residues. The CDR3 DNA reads TGTGCCAGCAGCTTAGAACGGCTAGCGGGGGGGACGAGCTCCTATAATGAGCAGTTCTTC. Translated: CASSLERLAGGTSSYNEQFF.